This T cell receptor beta chain was captured in a study of cytomegalovirus exposure and HLA in healthy donors. With respect to this clone: The target antigen is unknown.

V dropped 4 bases and J dropped 2; count of bases not matched to a gene: 4. CDR3 size: 15 residues. Germline CDR1 and CDR2: SGHTA and FQGTGA. Findings and limits, study-wide: A later analysis linked a missense DCLRE1C variant to TCR beta V- and J-gene trimming. Immune exposure data for these donors was limited to CMV serostatus.

Primers for the PCR totalled 60 Vbeta and 13 Jbeta. Here immunoSEQ multiplex PCR was the method, and the copy in TCRdb shows in-frame clones only, minus some. This specimen shows some 150,000 clones; the ten leading clones hold about 2.2%. Donors were ostensibly healthy at sampling, although undocumented immune exposures were probable. This receptor was obtained from a young woman in good health and CMV-seronegative. The chain joins TRBV7-3 to TRBJ2-2; 7 bases are a match to TRBD1. Sequencing input: PBMCs. The chain's CDR3 is CASSSDRVNTGELFF. The CDR3 DNA follows: TGTGCCAGCAGCTCAGACAGGGTAAACACCGGGGAGCTGTTTTTT.